The next 15 T cell receptor beta chains were all read from a single sample in a study of control samples from healthy donors and cancer patients. Measured with immunoSEQ multiplex PCR; TCRdb has only the in-frame clones, and not every one. The sample lists tens of thousands of clones, about 89% occurring once. Sequenced: PBMCs. These receptor sequences come from a woman aged 45-65 years with colorectal cancer.

The chain couples TRBV29-1 to TRBJ1-1, with TRBD1 matching over 7 bases. Looked up from germline, CDR1 is SQVTM and CDR2 is ANQGSEA. This CDR3 comprises 12 residues. J gave up 3 bases and V 6 bases, and 4 bases lay outside the gene matches. Here the CDR3 reads CSVTGVDTEAFF. The CDR3 DNA is TGCAGCGTCACAGGGGTCGACACTGAAGCTTTCTTT.

The gene calls are TRBV15 and TRBJ1-4; D is undetermined. V was pared by 0 bases and J by 3 bases, with 8 bases between. This CDR3 is 15 amino acids long. Germline V gives CDR1 LNHNV, CDR2 YYDKDF (reference sequence). This CDR3 is CATSRDEGSNEKLFF. The CDR3 DNA reads TGTGCCACCAGCAGAGATGAGGGTTCTAATGAAAAACTGTTTTTT.

The genes are TRBV2 and TRBJ2-1, with unresolved D. Germline-derived CDR1 and CDR2 are SNHLY and FYNNEI. V was clipped by 6 bases and J by 8 bases, with 20 bases between them. This CDR3 has 15 amino acids. The CDR3 sequence: CASRAGPRSGHEQFF. The CDR3 coding sequence is TGTGCCAGCAGAGCCGGGCCCCGCTCTGGCCATGAGCAGTTCTTC.

The gene calls are TRBV6-5 and TRBJ2-1, with 9 bases that match TRBD2. The CDR3 runs to 13 residues. Losses at the gene ends were 6 bases for V and 7 bases for J; bases not matched to a gene: 4. Germline loops: CDR1 MNHEY, CDR2 SVGAGI. CDR3 DNA: TGTGCCAGCAGGCGGGGGGGCCTAAATGAGCAGTTCTTC. Amino acids: CASRRGGLNEQFF.

The CDR3 region has the DNA TGTGCCAGCAGGCCCCCGGCCGGGACAGGAGCAGGGGGGACGCAGTATTTT. Translated, it gives CASRPPAGTGAGGTQYF. The gene calls are TRBV3-1 (or the pseudogene TRBV3-2) and TRBJ2-3; 8 nucleotides match TRBD1. CDR3 length equals 17 residues. The ends lost 6 bases at V and 9 bases at J; junction bases unmatched: 20. Per the germline V gene, CDR1 is LGHDT and CDR2 is YNNKEL (reference sequence).

The chain joins TRBV3-1 (or the pseudogene TRBV3-2) to TRBJ1-2, with a possible D match to TRBD1 (5 bases). This CDR3 is 15 amino acids long. The V end lost 4 bases, the J end lost 6 bases, and 18 bases lay between the germline ends. CDR1 is LGHDT and CDR2 is YNNKEL in the germline V gene (reference sequence). This chain's CDR3 is CASSRFLTVDDGYTF. Here the CDR3 DNA reads TGTGCCAGCAGCCGGTTCCTGACAGTCGATGATGGCTACACCTTC.

V usage is TRBV3-1 (or the pseudogene TRBV3-2) and J usage is TRBJ2-5; D might be TRBD1 or TRBD2, each matching 5 bases. The ends were cut back, 3 bases at V and 14 bases at J, with 16 bases in the middle. CDR3 length: 12 amino acids. CDR1 is LGHDT, CDR2 YNNKEL, per germline (reference sequence). The CDR3 protein is CASSQGTERGYF. CDR3 DNA sequence: TGTGCCAGCAGCCAGGGGACGGAACGGGGCTACTTC.

V is TRBV6-5 and J is TRBJ2-1; D not certain. Germline V gives CDR1 MNHEY, CDR2 SVGAGI. This CDR3 is built from 15 residues. V was clipped by 0 bases and J by 7 bases, with 13 bases between them. This chain's CDR3 is CASSYSGSPWNEQFF. The DNA of the CDR3 is TGTGCCAGCAGTTACTCGGGCAGCCCCTGGAATGAGCAGTTCTTC.

The chain joins TRBV18 to TRBJ2-1; 7 bases align to TRBD1. CDR3 size: 15 residues. The J segment lost 5 bases and the V segment lost 3 bases, leaving 7 bases of the junction unmatched. Germline V gene sequence: CDR1 KGHSH, CDR2 LQKENI. DNA of the CDR3: TGTGCCAGCTCACCTCCACCGGGACAGAACAATGAGCAGTTCTTC. Its protein is CASSPPPGQNNEQFF. Based on the CDR3 plus reference TRBV18 and TRBJ2-1, the full variable domain is NAGVMQNPRHLVRRRGQEARLRCSPMKGHSHVYWYRQLPEEGLKFMVYLQKENIIDESGMPKERFSAEFPKEGPSILRIQQVVRGDSAAYFCASSPPPGQNNEQFFGPGTRLTVL.

This clone was found a few times. This rearrangement joins TRBV6-1 to TRBJ1-5, with D perhaps TRBD1 (6 bases). Trimming left V 2 bases short and J 2 bases short, with 16 bases between. Germline V gives CDR1 MNHNS, CDR2 SASEGT. CDR3 length equals 17 residues. The CDR3, as DNA: TGTGCCAGCAGTGAATCCTGGGGGCAGATTGGCAATCAGCCCCAGCATTTT. Protein sequence: CASSESWGQIGNQPQHF.

The sample holds a few counts of this clone. The chain carries TRBV7-9 and TRBJ1-5, with D possibly matching TRBD1 (5 bases). CDR1 is SEHNR, CDR2 FQNEAQ, per germline (reference sequence). The CDR3 contains 14 residues. V shed 7 bases and J shed 1 base, with 11 bases lying between them. For the CDR3, the DNA is TGTGCCAGCAAATCGCAGGGAAGCAATCAGCCCCAGCATTTT. Protein product: CASKSQGSNQPQHF.

This chain links TRBV2 with TRBJ2-2; D is unclear. Germline V gene data show CDR1 as SNHLY and CDR2 as FYNNEI. Trimming left V 3 bases short and J 3 bases short, with 8 bases between. This CDR3 is 14 amino acids long. The CDR3 loop reads CASSDHADTGELFF. In nucleotides, the CDR3 is TGTGCCAGCAGTGATCACGCAGACACCGGGGAGCTGTTTTTT.

The chain links TRBV7-2 to TRBJ1-2, with D possibly matching TRBD1 (6 bases). Germline loops: CDR1 SGHTA, CDR2 FQGNSA. This CDR3 comprises 13 residues. The V and J ends lost 5 bases and 4 bases respectively, with 11 bases between them. The chain's CDR3 is CASSKGVGYGYTF. CDR3 nucleotide sequence: TGTGCCAGCAGCAAGGGGGTGGGCTATGGCTACACCTTC.

The V and J genes are TRBV23-1 and TRBJ1-2, with TRBD1 identical over 7 bases. TRBV23-1 is known as an ORF, though its function is uncertain. CDR3 length equals 13 residues. Trimming cost V 8 bases and J 4 bases; bases outside gene matches: 7. In DNA form, the CDR3 reads TGCGCCAGCCGGACAGGAGGGGTCTATGGCTACACCTTC. Its translation is CASRTGGVYGYTF.

The rearrangement joins TRBV7-8 to TRBJ1-1; the D is unclear. From germline, CDR1 is SGHVS and CDR2 FQNEAQ. The CDR3 is 14 amino acids. Deletions cut 5 bases from V and 1 base from J, with 11 bases between. Here the CDR3 reads CASSPPEGNTEAFF. The CDR3 region has the DNA TGTGCCAGCAGCCCCCCGGAGGGGAACACTGAAGCTTTCTTT.